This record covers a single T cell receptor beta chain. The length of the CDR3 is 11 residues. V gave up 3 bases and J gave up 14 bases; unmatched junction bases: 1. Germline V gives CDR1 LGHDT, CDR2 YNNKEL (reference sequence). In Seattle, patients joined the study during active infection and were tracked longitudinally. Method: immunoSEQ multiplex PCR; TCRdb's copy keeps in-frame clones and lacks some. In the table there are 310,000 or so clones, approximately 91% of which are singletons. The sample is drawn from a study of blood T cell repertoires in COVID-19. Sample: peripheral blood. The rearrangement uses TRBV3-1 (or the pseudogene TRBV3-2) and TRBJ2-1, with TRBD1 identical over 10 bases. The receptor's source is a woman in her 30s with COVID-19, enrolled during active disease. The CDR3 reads CASSHGQGEFF. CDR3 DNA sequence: TGTGCCAGCAGCCACGGACAGGGGGAGTTCTTC.